The present TCR beta chain was sequenced within a study of blood T cell repertoires in COVID-19. Original data processing: Reference gene primer amplification gave nucleated cell count estimates. Method: immunoSEQ multiplex PCR; TCRdb's copy keeps in-frame clones and lacks some. The V and J calls and clone size come from that table; D and trimming were worked out from the DNA. This sample has 130,000 or so clones; approximately 88% occur once, and the top ten carry 10%. The CDR3 length is 15 residues. In germline, CDR1 is SGHRS, CDR2 YFSETQ. The V end was cut by 0 bases, the J end by 0 bases, with 7 bases between. This clone was counted once. The identical CDR3 is also encoded by other nucleotide sequences in the sample.

Sequencing used peripheral blood. The TCR was taken from a man aged 45-65 years with acute or convalescent COVID-19. V usage is TRBV5-1 and J usage is TRBJ1-3; D might be TRBD1 (6 bases). Here the CDR3 reads CASSLEGGSGNTIYF. For the CDR3, the DNA is TGCGCCAGCAGCTTGGAAGGGGGCTCTGGAAACACCATATATTTT.